The table lists the clone carrying this T cell receptor (beta chain) with a count of one. No antigen is known for it. The CDR3 extends over 14 amino acids. V was pared by 5 bases and J by 3 bases, with 3 bases of the junction left unmatched. The germline V gene has CDR1 SNHLY and CDR2 FYNNEI. This sample is part of a study of cytomegalovirus exposure and HLA in healthy donors. Study conclusions and caveats: CMV serostatus was the sole immune exposure data available. Being productive about 90% or about 30% of the time was typical of most TCR beta V segments in an earlier analysis. After further analysis at a later stage, 16,951 TCR beta sequences were associated with HLA alleles at 0.05 false discovery rate. There were several of the most significant clusters that appeared linked to common viral pathogens in a later analysis.

Primers: 60 Vbeta forward and 13 Jbeta reverse. The table came from immunoSEQ multiplex PCR; TCRdb's copy has only in-frame clones and leaves some out. The data contain approximately 120,000 clones, more than 75% of them singletons. This rearrangement joins TRBV2 to TRBJ1-1, with 10 bases fitting TRBD1. The sample was PBMCs. The clonotype comes from a woman aged 40 to 55 in good health and CMV-seropositive. CDR3: CASSWDRGYTEAFF. The CDR3, as DNA: TGTGCCAGCAGTTGGGACAGGGGATACACTGAAGCTTTCTTT. Looking up the rest from reference TRBV2 and TRBJ1-1 gives the full variable domain: EPEVTQTPSHQVTQMGQEVILRCVPISNHLYFYWYRQILGQKVEFLVSFYNNEISEKSEIFDDQFSVERPDGSNFTLKIRSTKLEDSAMYFCASSWDRGYTEAFFGQGTRLTVV.